These T cell receptor beta chains were read from a single sample in a study of shared clonotypes between healthy human individuals. Generated by immunoSEQ multiplex PCR, the TCRdb table keeps only in-frame clones and is missing some. The sample has millions of clones, less than 95% seen once; the top ten hold about 1.1%. Sequencing was done on a sample of naive CD8+ T cells sorted from blood. Receptors were obtained from a man younger than 30 in good health. Each CDR3 is given with its conserved first and last residue. D genes are given only for firm matches. Clone size appears in some rows only: once, few, many, or a class for an expanded clone.

CDR3nt	CDR3aa	abundance	d_gene	v_gene	j_gene
TGTGCCAGCAGCTTAGGTGAGGATAACTACAATGAGCAGTTCTTC	CASSLGEDNYNEQFF	NA	NA	TRBV13	TRBJ2-1
TGTGCCAGCAGTTACCTGGGCGGGGACGAGACCCAGTACTTC	CASSYLGGDETQYF	NA	NA	TRBV6-5	TRBJ2-5
TGTGCCAGCAGTCCAACTAGCGGGACTCTCTCTGGGGCCAACGTCCTGACTTTC	CASSPTSGTLSGANVLTF	NA	TRBD2	TRBV9	TRBJ2-6
TGTGCCAGCAGTGAATGGGCAGGGGATACCTACGAGCAGTACTTC	CASSEWAGDTYEQYF	NA	NA	TRBV2	TRBJ2-7
TGCGCCAGCAGCCCACCCGGAAAGCAAGAGACCCAGTACTTC	CASSPPGKQETQYF	NA	NA	TRBV4-1	TRBJ2-5
TGTGCCAGCAGCTTAGATTACAGGGAGCGCGGCTCTGGAAACACCATATATTTT	CASSLDYRERGSGNTIYF	NA	NA	TRBV7-9	TRBJ1-3
TGTGCCAGCAGTTACTCCGTGGGGACAGTGGATGAGCAGTTCTTC	CASSYSVGTVDEQFF	NA	TRBD1	TRBV6-5	TRBJ2-1
TGTGCCAGCAGACTTGCCGGGGCCCTCGAGCAGTACTTC	CASRLAGALEQYF	NA	NA	TRBV13	TRBJ2-7
TGTGCCAGCAGCTTACTTAGCCGACCTGGAAACACCATATATTTT	CASSLLSRPGNTIYF	once	NA	TRBV11-2	TRBJ1-3
TGTGCCAGCAGTTTATTGCCAGGGGGAATTAATCAGCCCCAGCATTTT	CASSLLPGGINQPQHF	NA	TRBD1	TRBV28	TRBJ1-5
TGTGCCAGCAGCAAAGTTACAGGAAAGCAGCCCCAGCATTTT	CASSKVTGKQPQHF	NA	NA	TRBV21-1	TRBJ1-5
TGTGCCAGCAGCGTAGAGGCTTCCAGAGATACGCAGTATTTT	CASSVEASRDTQYF	NA	NA	TRBV9	TRBJ2-3
TGTGCCAGCAGCTTGGTGGGGACTGCTGAGCAGTTCTTC	CASSLVGTAEQFF	NA	NA	TRBV5-6	TRBJ2-1
TGTGCCAGCAGCTTATCTCAGGGATCCACTGAAGCTTTCTTT	CASSLSQGSTEAFF	once	NA	TRBV7-9	TRBJ1-1